This entry is about one T cell receptor beta chain. Its antigen is unidentified. Sequencing used immunoSEQ version 4 in survey mode. Data came from immunoSEQ multiplex PCR; TCRdb stores just in-frame clones and leaves some out. The sample yields 30,000 to 35,000 clones, 65% to 90% seen once. The CDR3 has 16 amino acids. The V gene's germline CDR1 is SGHTA and CDR2 FQGNSA. Trimming at V came to 6 bases and at J to 8 bases, leaving 14 bases not matched to a gene. This entry comes from a study of persistence of HIV-infected CD4 T cells. Study-level information: CD4+ T cells responding to CMV or HIV-1 Gag were isolated.

Stimulation used approximately 10 ug/mL lysate from CMV-infected fibroblasts. CD40L-negative CD69-negative CD45RO-high memory CD4+ T cells were sorted as populations depleted of antigen-responding cells. The chain carries TRBV7-2 and TRBJ2-3; 10 bases map to TRBD2. This receptor was taken from an adult man with HIV who was CMV-seropositive. The source was CD4+ T cells sorted from PBMCs after approximately 19-hour stimulation, collected from a patient who received antiretroviral therapy. The CDR3 DNA reads TGTGCCAGCAGATTCAGGACTAGCGGACCTGTGGGTACGCAGTATTTT. Encoded protein: CASRFRTSGPVGTQYF.